Listed below are T cell receptor beta chains from one sample, sequenced in a study of blood T cells in healthy people across ages. One entry per CDR3 protein, called by TCRdb with MiXCR from the 5' RACE reads. The data show about 1,400,000 distinct CDR3 sequences, roughly 40% seen once. The sequenced material came from blood. The receptors here all came from a woman aged 18-29 years in good health. Both conserved end residues are part of each CDR3. Each record gives: J gene, V gene, clone size, D gene, CDR3 protein, CDR3 DNA. A D gene is named only where the DNA matches it firmly. Not every row has a clone size; where given, it reads once, few, many or a size class.

TRBJ2-3	TRBV6-1	few	TRBD2	CASIERRLAGTDTQYF	TGTGCCAGCATTGAAAGGAGACTAGCGGGTACAGATACGCAGTATTTT
TRBJ2-3	TRBV20-1	.	TRBD2	CSARPGLAVDTQYF	TGCAGTGCTAGGCCGGGACTAGCGGTAGATACGCAGTATTTT
TRBJ1-1	TRBV7-2	few	TRBD1	CASSAGQQNTEAFF	TGTGCCAGCAGCGCGGGACAGCAAAACACTGAAGCTTTCTTT
TRBJ2-5	TRBV5-1	.	TRBD2	CASSPGLDGETQYF	TGCGCCAGCAGCCCGGGACTAGATGGAGAGACCCAGTACTTC
TRBJ2-7	TRBV29-1	.	TRBD1	CSVRQGASYEQYF	TGCAGCGTGCGACAGGGGGCATCCTACGAGCAGTACTTC
TRBJ2-7	TRBV4-1	.	.	CASSQEGVALSSYEQYF	TGCGCCAGCAGCCAAGAGGGGGTAGCCCTAAGCTCCTACGAGCAGTACTTC
TRBJ1-4	TRBV7-8	.	.	CASSLDGGLFF	TGTGCCAGCAGCTTAGACGGAGGGTTGTTTTTT
TRBJ2-1	TRBV4-1	once	TRBD2	CASSLGLAGGLGYNEQFF	TGCGCCAGCAGCCTCGGACTAGCGGGGGGCCTAGGGTACAATGAGCAGTTCTTC
TRBJ2-7	TRBV5-1	.	TRBD1	CASSLEVQGYEQYF	TGCGCCAGCAGCTTGGAGGTACAGGGGTACGAGCAGTACTTC
TRBJ2-1	TRBV4-1	.	.	CASSQETGLTDTQFF	TGCGCCAGCAGCCAAGAGACCGGACTCACAGATACGCAGTTCTTC
TRBJ1-5	TRBV20-1	many	.	CSAIGPGADVQPQHF	TGCAGTGCTATTGGCCCGGGGGCCGATGTTCAGCCCCAGCATTTT
TRBJ2-7	TRBV20-1	few	.	CSAPTGGTYEQYF	TGCAGTGCGCCGACTGGAGGAACCTACGAGCAGTACTTC
TRBJ2-3	TRBV28	once	.	CVSTDGPGTDTQYF	TGTGTCAGCACTGACGGGCCAGGCACAGATACGCAGTATTTT
TRBJ2-5	TRBV4-1	.	.	CASSQDQAQQETQYF	TGCGCCAGCAGCCAAGATCAGGCCCAACAAGAGACCCAGTACTTC